These 24 T cell receptor beta chains originate from one sample sequenced in a study of T cells after yellow fever vaccination. Via MiXCR, TCRdb re-called the 5' RACE reads, giving one row per CDR3 protein. The sample has about 74,000 distinct CDR3 sequences; roughly 6.9% are singletons. Sequenced material: CD8+ T cells sorted from PBMCs, taken 5 to 6 days after the first yellow fever vaccination. These receptor sequences come from a man aged 18 to 29 who received the YFV17D yellow fever vaccine.

This chain links TRBV4-1 with TRBJ1-4; 7 nucleotides match TRBD1. The germline V gene encodes CDR1 MGHRA and CDR2 YSYEKL. The trim removed 6 bases at V and 5 bases at J, leaving 15 bases unmatched. The CDR3 is 17 amino acids. CDR3 sequence reads: CASRKSPMDRSNEKLFF. CDR3 sequence (DNA): TGCGCCAGCAGAAAGTCCCCAATGGACAGGAGCAATGAAAAACTGTTTTTT.

CDR3 sequence: CASSPGQGTLEQFF. DNA of the CDR3: TGTGCCAGCAGTCCGGGACAGGGGACCCTTGAGCAGTTCTTC. The gene calls are TRBV5-6 and TRBJ2-1; TRBD1 matches 10 bases. The CDR3 is 14 amino acids. The V and J ends lost 5 bases and 9 bases, in that order; junction bases with no gene match: 8. In germline, CDR1 is SGHDT, CDR2 YYEEEE.

This clonotype was recorded a few times. This chain links TRBV9 with TRBJ2-3; D not resolved. Germline V gives CDR1 SGDLS, CDR2 YYNGEE. CDR3 length: 12 residues. V was trimmed by 3 bases and J by 1 base, leaving 3 bases between them. The CDR3 region has the DNA TGTGCCAGCAGCGAGGGCACAGATACGCAGTATTTT. Its translation: CASSEGTDTQYF.

This clonotype appeared many times. The rearrangement links TRBV4-1 to TRBJ2-1; D may be TRBD2 (6 bases). Trimming pared 3 bases from V and 1 base from J, leaving 13 bases between. The CDR3 spans 16 residues. CDR1 MGHRA and CDR2 YSYEKL come from the germline V gene. The CDR3 spells CASSHPRGWSYNEQFF. The CDR3 coding sequence is TGCGCCAGCAGCCACCCCCGGGGGTGGTCCTACAATGAGCAGTTCTTC.

This chain links TRBV4-3 with TRBJ2-3; possibly TRBD1 or TRBD2 for D (5 bases each). V was cut by 6 bases and J by 0 bases, with 19 bases left in between. Germline-derived CDR1 and CDR2 are LGHNA and YSLEER. The CDR3 runs 17 residues. In DNA form, the CDR3 reads TGCGCCAGCAGAGAAGGTCTGGGACCTCCAAGCACAGATACGCAGTATTTT. Translated: CASREGLGPPSTDTQYF.

This clonotype came up many times. This rearrangement joins TRBV4-1 to TRBJ2-1, with a weak D call TRBD2 (5 bases). The CDR3 length is 13 residues. V dropped 6 bases and J dropped 4 bases, with 10 bases sitting between them. The germline V gene has CDR1 MGHRA and CDR2 YSYEKL. CDR3 DNA: TGCGCCAGCAGTCAATCGGGGTACAATGAGCAGTTCTTC. This sequence encodes CASSQSGYNEQFF.

This clonotype was counted many times. V is TRBV6-5 and J is TRBJ2-3; D remains unclear. The CDR3 has 15 residues. V lost 0 bases to trimming and J lost 3 bases, with 10 bases between them. Germline lookup yields CDR1 MNHEY and CDR2 SVGAGI. The CDR3 nucleotides read TGTGCCAGCAGTTACTCGTTCTTGGCTACAGATACGCAGTATTTT. Its translation is CASSYSFLATDTQYF.

This clonotype ranks as medium-sized. This chain uses TRBV19 with TRBJ1-1, with D hard to call. CDR1 and CDR2 (germline): LNHDA, SQIVND (reference sequence). Trimming shortened V by 6 bases and J by 3 bases, and 14 bases separated the two germline ends. The CDR3 spans 14 residues. The CDR3: CASRSAGPYTEAFF. As DNA, the CDR3 is TGTGCCAGTAGGAGTGCTGGGCCCTACACTGAAGCTTTCTTT.

CDR3 coding DNA: TGTGCCAGCAGCTTAGGGTCTAATGAGCAGTTCTTC. Translation: CASSLGSNEQFF. The V and J genes are TRBV7-9 and TRBJ2-1; the D is unclear. The germline V and J ends were trimmed by 1 base and 7 bases, with 5 bases remaining between them. The V gene's germline CDR1 is SEHNR and CDR2 FQNEAQ (reference sequence). The CDR3 is 12 residues long. Looking up the rest from reference TRBV7-9 and TRBJ2-1 gives the full variable domain: DTGVSQNPRHKITKRGQNVTFRCDPISEHNRLYWYRQTLGQGPEFLTYFQNEAQLEKSRLLSDRFSAERPKGSFSTLEIQRTEQGDSAMYLCASSLGSNEQFFGPGTRLTVL.

The genes are TRBV4-3 and TRBJ1-3; D unclear. In germline, CDR1 is LGHNA, CDR2 YSLEER. The V and J ends lost 3 bases and 0 bases respectively, with 12 bases between them. The CDR3 contains 16 residues. In DNA form, the CDR3 reads TGCGCCAGCAGCCAGGTATTCCGGGACTCTGGAAACACCATATATTTT. Its protein is CASSQVFRDSGNTIYF.

The sample holds many counts of this clonotype. In nucleotides, the CDR3 is TGTGCCAGCAGCTTGGAACCCGGGATGCGGCAGTACGTC. Amino acids: CASSLEPGMRQYV. This chain uses TRBV5-5 with TRBJ2-7; the D gene is possibly TRBD2 (5 bases). This CDR3 comprises 13 residues. Germline CDR1 is SGHKS and CDR2 is YYEKEE (reference sequence). The V gene lost 0 bases and the J gene lost 9 bases, with 13 bases spanning the gap.

This rearrangement joins TRBV5-1 to TRBJ1-2; D is undetermined. CDR1 SGHRS and CDR2 YFSETQ come from the germline V gene. V was pared by 2 bases and J by 3 bases, with 11 bases between. The CDR3 covers 14 residues. Written as DNA, the CDR3 is TGCGCCAGCAGCTTCTGGGCTGATCACTATGGCTACACCTTC. Encoded protein: CASSFWADHYGYTF.

This clonotype came up once. A read error is possible here, since a much larger clone lies one base away. The J gene is TRBJ2-7, the V gene TRBV12-5, with D possibly matching TRBD1 (6 bases). The CDR3 sequence is 14 residues long. Germline loops: CDR1 LGHNT, CDR2 FRNRAP. CDR3 sequence: CASAWGRPSDEQNF. CDR3 bases: TGTGCTAGTGCCTGGGGGCGGCCGTCCGACGAGCAGAACTTC.

This clonotype was recorded many times. V gene TRBV10-3 combines with J gene TRBJ2-2, with 9 bases matching TRBD2. V lost 10 bases, J lost 5 bases, and 8 bases stayed unmatched. Germline CDR1 and CDR2: ENHRY and SYGVKD. The CDR3 has 14 residues. DNA of the CDR3: TGTGCCACAGCGGGGGGCCGAGGAACCGGGGAGCTGTTTTTT. This encodes CATAGGRGTGELFF.

In its sample, this clonotype was seen many times. This sequence joins TRBV29-1 and TRBJ2-7, with no clear D. CDR3 length: 13 amino acids. Trimming removed 5 bases from V and 0 bases from J, with 11 bases in between. From germline, CDR1 is SQVTM and CDR2 ANQGSEA. CDR3 residues: CSVLQASSYEQYF. CDR3 nucleotides: TGCAGCGTTCTCCAGGCTAGCTCCTACGAGCAGTACTTC.

This clonotype was seen more than once but under ten times. CDR3 bases: TGTGCTAGTGGCCCAGGACTAGCGGGGCACACAGATACGCAGTATTTT. As protein: CASGPGLAGHTDTQYF. The V and J genes are TRBV12-5 and TRBJ2-3; 12 bases line up with TRBD2. This CDR3 is 16 amino acids long. In germline, CDR1 is LGHNT, CDR2 FRNRAP. V gave up 6 bases and J gave up 2 bases; unmatched junction bases: 6.

There are many counts of this clonotype. The rearrangement links TRBV7-6 to TRBJ1-1; no reliable D call. Germline values: CDR1 SGHVS, CDR2 FNYEAQ. V lost 5 bases and J 1 base, leaving 20 bases between the germline ends. There are 17 residues in the CDR3. This CDR3 reads CASSPSQDGISNTEAFF. CDR3 sequence (DNA): TGTGCCAGCAGCCCGAGCCAGGACGGAATTTCGAACACTGAAGCTTTCTTT.

This clonotype appeared many times. The V and J genes are TRBV4-1 and TRBJ2-1, with D possibly called TRBD1 or TRBD2 (5 bases each). Germline V gene data show CDR1 as MGHRA and CDR2 as YSYEKL. The CDR3 sequence is 14 residues long. V was trimmed by 1 base and J by 12 bases, leaving 16 bases between them. The CDR3 protein is CASSQAPGPLGQFF. DNA of the CDR3: TGCGCCAGCAGCCAAGCCCCGGGGCCCCTAGGGCAGTTCTTC.

In this sample, this clonotype turned up a few times. The CDR3 nucleotides are TGTGCCAGCAGCCTGGGACTAGCGGGGGGGTACGAGCAGTACGTC. Its protein is CASSLGLAGGYEQYV. The J gene is TRBJ2-7, the V gene TRBV7-2, with TRBD2 matching over 16 bases. The CDR3 covers 15 residues. Trimming at V came to 5 bases and at J to 4 bases, leaving 2 bases not matched to a gene. The germline gives CDR1 SGHTA, CDR2 FQGNSA.

The sample holds many counts of this clonotype. V is TRBV27 and J is TRBJ1-4; D might be TRBD1 (6 bases). Germline CDR1 MNHEY, CDR2 SMNVEV (reference sequence). The CDR3 runs 14 residues. The V end lost 6 bases, the J end lost 4 bases, and 12 bases lay between the germline ends. CDR3 DNA: TGTGCCAGCAGCGGACAGAACTTTAATGAAAAACTGTTTTTT. Residues: CASSGQNFNEKLFF. Complete variable domain (other parts from reference TRBV27 and TRBJ1-4): EAQVTQNPRYLITVTGKKLTVTCSQNMNHEYMSWYRQDPGLGLRQIYYSMNVEVTDKGDVPEGYKVSRKEKRNFPLILESPSPNQTSLYFCASSGQNFNEKLFFGSGTQLSVL.

For this clonotype: This may be a read error: a much more frequent sequence differs by one nucleotide. CDR3: CSSRQGTRASEHFF. In DNA, the CDR3 is TGCAGCTCCCGACAGGGGACCAGGGCAAGTGAGCACTTCTTC. The chain uses TRBV29-1 and TRBJ2-1; 8 bases align to TRBD1. The CDR3 length is 14 residues. CDR1 and CDR2 (germline): SQVTM, ANQGSEA.

CDR3 in DNA: TGCGCCAGCAGCGCGCTGCGCCTACCTAATGAGCAGTTCTTC. Its translation: CASSALRLPNEQFF. This chain links TRBV4-1 with TRBJ2-1; D unresolved. CDR1 and CDR2 (germline): MGHRA, YSYEKL. The length of the CDR3 is 14 residues. V lost 5 bases and J 7 bases, leaving 15 bases between the germline ends.

The gene calls are TRBV6-1 and TRBJ1-1; 7 bases line up with TRBD1. CDR1 is MNHNS and CDR2 is SASEGT in the germline V gene. The CDR3 sequence is 13 residues long. V shed 7 bases and J 3 bases; nucleotides not matched to a gene: 5. CDR3 residues: CASTQGVYTEAFF. The DNA of the CDR3 is TGTGCCAGCACCCAGGGGGTTTACACTGAAGCTTTCTTT.

This clonotype was recorded at least ten times. The V gene is TRBV20-1, the J gene TRBJ1-2, with D possibly matching TRBD1 (6 bases). CDR1 DFQATT and CDR2 SNEGSKA come from the germline V gene (reference sequence). Trimming removed 6 bases from V and 8 bases from J, with 10 bases in between. The CDR3 is 10 amino acids. The CDR3 DNA reads as TGCAGTGCGCACAGGGTCGGCTACACCTTC. This codes for CSAHRVGYTF.